This T cell receptor beta chain was found in a study of T cell repertoires in cytomegalovirus infection. Findings and caveats of the study: Identification of carriers of CMV plus the relevant HLA was performed using cumulative public TCR beta family frequency.

TCRdb redid the calling of the reads with MiXCR, one entry per CDR3 protein. Among more than 400,000 distinct CDR3 sequences listed, about a quarter were seen once. Of note for this clonotype: Its antigen is unidentified.

The sample comprised PBMCs. The clonotype originates from a human donor in good health (CMV status not recorded). Some clones in this sample may be carry-over from other donors' samples.

CDR3 bases: TGCAGTGCTAGAGATGTTGGTAGCGGGCACAATGAGCAGTTCTTC. Its translation: CSARDVGSGHNEQFF. The J gene is TRBJ2-1, the V gene TRBV20-1; 7 nucleotides align to TRBD2. Germline V gene lookup returns CDR1 DFQATT and CDR2 SNEGSKA (reference sequence). The CDR3 is 15 amino acids. J was trimmed by 5 bases and V by 0 bases; bases with no gene match: 7.